This T cell receptor (beta chain) was recovered during a study of shared clonotypes between healthy human individuals. Study-level findings and limits: Clonotype sharing among donors was expected to depend on sequencing depth. For naive CD4 cells, roughly 5.5% of clonotypes were shared across several donors.

CD45RA-negative memory and CD45RA+ naive subsets were split from the CD4+ cells. This clone was seen a handful of times. Its antigen is still unknown. Each replicate PCR on the sorted subsets used 150 to 200 ng DNA (around 30,000 T cell genomes). Profiled with immunoSEQ multiplex PCR; TCRdb holds only in-frame clones, not every one. Of 900,000 to 1,200,000 clones in the sample, more than 75% were seen once. The CDR3 covers 15 residues. CDR1 and CDR2 (germline): KGHSH, LQKENI. Trimming took 6 bases from V and 6 from J, leaving 20 bases between them. This sequence originates from a man in his late teens or twenties in good health. Some clones in this sample may be carry-over from other donors' samples. The genes are TRBV18 and TRBJ1-1, with D maybe TRBD1 (5 bases). The sample comprised memory CD4+ T cells from PBMCs. The subset: CD45RA-negative fraction. CDR3 region: CASSSGALTIAEAFF. The CDR3 DNA is TGTGCCAGCTCGAGTGGGGCGTTGACTATCGCTGAAGCTTTCTTT.